These 28 T cell receptor beta chains share one sample of origin, sequenced in a study of metastatic and nonmetastatic thyroid tumors. Each patient went into thyroid surgery without having received any treatment. TCRdb re-clonotyped the PCR reads via MiXCR. The sample holds approximately 69,000 clones, 12% to 15% seen once. Sequencing used blood. These receptors were collected from a male donor with papillary thyroid cancer or a benign thyroid nodule (not recorded which). Some clones in this sample may be carry-over from other donors' samples.

There are a few counts of this clone. A much larger clone sits a single nucleotide away, making a read error possible. The chain uses TRBV12-3 or TRBV12-4 and TRBJ2-5, with D possibly TRBD1 on 5 matching bases. CDR3 length: 13 amino acids. DNA of the CDR3: TGTGCCAGCAGTCTACGACAGCAAGAGACCCAGTGCTTC. Translating gives CASSLRQQETQCF.

This clone was observed many times. The rearrangement joins TRBV5-5 to TRBJ1-1, with D uncertain. The ends were cut back, 2 bases at V and 3 bases at J, with 8 bases in the middle. CDR3 length equals 13 residues. The germline V gene has CDR1 SGHKS and CDR2 YYEKEE (reference sequence). The DNA of the CDR3 is TGTGCCAGCAGCTTCGGCAGCGACACTGAAGCTTTCTTT. This encodes CASSFGSDTEAFF.

This clone was seen at least ten times. J is TRBJ2-1 and V is TRBV28, with TRBD2 matching over 8 bases. This CDR3 spans 15 amino acids. CDR1 is MDHEN and CDR2 is SYDVKM in the germline V gene. The V and J ends lost 3 bases and 5 bases, in that order; junction bases with no gene match: 6. CDR3 in amino acids: CASSLGGRTDNEQFF. The CDR3, as DNA: TGTGCCAGCAGTTTGGGCGGGAGGACCGACAATGAGCAGTTCTTC.

This clone appeared many times. This sequence joins TRBV6-4 and TRBJ2-3; 10 nucleotides match TRBD2. CDR1 is MRHNA, CDR2 SNTAGT, per germline. CDR3 size: 13 residues. V was pared by 4 bases and J by 5 bases, with 0 bases of the junction left unmatched. The CDR3: CASSASGRDTQYF. The DNA of the CDR3 is TGTGCCAGCAGTGCTAGCGGGAGAGATACGCAGTATTTT.

With respect to this clone: It is unclear where the CDR3 begins or ends on the DNA, so no DNA is shown, and the CDR3 is as TCRdb lists it. The chain is built from TRBV6-9 and TRBJ2-6; the table's D call of TRBD1 was not tested on the DNA. The germline gives CDR1 MNHGY, CDR2 SVAAGI. Both ends counted, the CDR3 spans 19 residues. CDR3: CASSYTVGTGAVGANVPTF.

Many counts were recorded for this clone. The chain combines TRBV5-5 with TRBJ2-7, with 7 bases fitting TRBD1. Germline V lookup: CDR1 SGHKS, CDR2 YYEKEE (reference sequence). The CDR3 runs 15 residues. V dropped 4 bases and J dropped 1; count of bases not matched to a gene: 8. CDR3 in DNA: TGTGCCAGCAGCCTAAGACAGGGTGGGTCCTACGAGCAGTACGTC. It encodes CASSLRQGGSYEQYV.

This chain links TRBV7-2 with TRBJ2-7; D is ambiguous. This CDR3 comprises 13 residues. The germline CDR1 and CDR2 sequences are SGHTA and FQGNSA. Between the trimmed V and J ends, which lost 3 bases and 6 bases, there was a span of 12 bases. This CDR3 is CASSLAPDPEQYF. CDR3 nucleotides: TGTGCCAGCAGCTTGGCTCCCGATCCCGAGCAGTACTTC. Full variable domain (missing parts from reference TRBV7-2 and TRBJ2-7): GAGVSQSPSNKVTEKGKDVELRCDPISGHTALYWYRQSLGQGLEFLIYFQGNSAPDKSGLPSDRFSAERTGGSVSTLTIQRTQQEDSAVYLCASSLAPDPEQYFGPGTRLTVT.

This clone has a handful of counts. The genes are TRBV27 and TRBJ1-6; tentatively, D is TRBD1 (5 bases). This CDR3 has 14 residues. Trimming removed 3 bases from V and 10 bases from J, with 13 bases in between. From germline, CDR1 is MNHEY and CDR2 SMNVEV (reference sequence). The chain's CDR3 is CASSLVGVGSPLHF. The CDR3 DNA reads TGTGCCAGCAGTTTGGTAGGGGTAGGGTCACCCCTCCACTTT.

The CDR3 bases are TGTGCCAGCAGCCTATCCTACGCCGGGCCCTTAGGTGGCTACACCTTC. Translating gives CASSLSYAGPLGGYTF. The rearrangement links TRBV6-1 to TRBJ1-2; D is unclear. The CDR3 totals 16 residues. Per germline, CDR1 MNHNS and CDR2 SASEGT. Between the trimmed V and J ends, which lost 6 bases and 7 bases, there was a span of 24 bases.

This clone was picked up many times. The chain has TRBV5-6 and TRBJ2-2; D is perhaps TRBD2 (5 bases). The CDR3 sequence is 14 residues long. V dropped 0 bases and J dropped 8 bases, with 11 bases sitting between them. Germline V gene sequence: CDR1 SGHDT, CDR2 YYEEEE. CDR3 nucleotides: TGTGCCAGCAGCTTGGGGCCAAGCGGAGGGGAGCTGTTTTTT. This encodes CASSLGPSGGELFF.

This clone was picked up many times. The chain couples TRBV10-3 to TRBJ1-2; no firm D call. CDR3 length equals 14 residues. V was shortened by 5 bases and J by 8 bases, with 18 bases between the two germline ends. Germline V CDR1 and CDR2: ENHRY, SYGVKD. The CDR3: CAISLGPGPRGYTF. CDR3 in DNA: TGTGCCATCAGTCTCGGTCCCGGGCCCAGGGGCTACACCTTC.

Many counts were recorded for this clone. This may arise from a read error, as a much more abundant clone is one base away. The sample carries other DNA sequences with the same CDR3. The chain is built from TRBV6-1 and TRBJ2-1, with 7 bases lining up with TRBD2. Trimming removed 9 bases from V and 7 bases from J; junction bases left unmatched: 12. The germline gives CDR1 MNHNS, CDR2 SASEGT. This CDR3 region has 14 residues. The DNA for the CDR3 is TGTGCCAGTACCCCTAGCGGAACAACAAATGAGCAGTTCTTC. It translates to CASTPSGTTNEQFF.

About this clone: An end of the junction does not agree with germline; a read error may underlie this. The V and J genes are TRBV28 and TRBJ1-1, with 7 bases lining up with TRBD1. The germline V gene encodes CDR1 MDHEN and CDR2 SYDVKM. This CDR3 is 14 amino acids long. The CDR3 DNA follows: TGTGCCAGCAGCCTTTCACAGGGGTTTACTGAATCTTTCTTT. It yields the protein CASSLSQGFTESFF.

This clone was counted ten times or more. This chain joins TRBV28 and TRBJ2-3; no definite D call. V was cut by 3 bases and J by 0 bases, with 10 bases left in between. Germline lookup yields CDR1 MDHEN and CDR2 SYDVKM. This CDR3 comprises 15 residues. CDR3: CASSLPPPSTDTQYF. CDR3 in DNA: TGTGCCAGCAGTTTGCCTCCTCCTAGCACAGATACGCAGTATTTT.

This clone has a count of ten or more. The chain employs TRBV10-3 and TRBJ1-1; D might be TRBD1 (5 bases). The CDR3 extends over 13 amino acids. The V end was cut by 8 bases, the J end by 3 bases, with 13 bases between. The germline V gene has CDR1 ENHRY and CDR2 SYGVKD. Written as DNA, the CDR3 is TGTGCCATCCAAAGTCGGGGGGACACTGAAGCTTTCTTT. Amino acids: CAIQSRGDTEAFF.

This clone came up many times. The V call is TRBV4-3, the J call TRBJ2-2; 9 positions agree with TRBD1. The CDR3 has 17 amino acids. Germline loops: CDR1 LGHNA, CDR2 YSLEER. V lost 0 bases to trimming and J lost 0 bases; unmatched junction nucleotides: 2. The CDR3 sequence: CASSQDRTGANTGELFF. The CDR3 DNA sequence: TGCGCCAGCAGCCAAGATCGGACAGGGGCGAACACCGGGGAGCTGTTTTTT.

Many counts were recorded for this clone. The V gene is TRBV6-2 or TRBV6-3, the J gene TRBJ2-7, with 10 nucleotides matching TRBD2. The V and J ends lost 0 bases and 5 bases, in that order; junction bases with no gene match: 10. The CDR3 spans 17 residues. CDR1 MNHEY and CDR2 SVGEGT come from the germline V gene. The CDR3 sequence is CASSYSKLAGNWNEQYV. The DNA for the CDR3 is TGTGCCAGCAGTTACTCGAAACTAGCGGGAAACTGGAACGAGCAGTACGTC.

By sample fraction, this clone is medium-sized. The chain carries TRBV6-1 and TRBJ2-2; the D gene is possibly TRBD1 (6 bases). Germline V CDR1 and CDR2: MNHNS, SASEGT. There are 11 residues in the CDR3. CDR3 loop: CAQGQGGELFF. As DNA, the CDR3 is TGTGCACAGGGCCAGGGCGGGGAGCTGTTTTTT.

On this clone itself: The junction and the germline gene differ at one end; a read error may be behind it. The genes are TRBV4-1 and TRBJ2-2; D uncertain. This CDR3 contains 12 residues. CDR1 is MGHRA and CDR2 is YSYEKL in the germline V gene. The DNA of the CDR3 is TGCGACAGCAGCCAAGTGACCGGGGAGCTGTTTTTT. It yields the protein CDSSQVTGELFF.

This clone was detected ten times or more. The same CDR3 also results from other DNA sequences found in this sample. The CDR3 region is CAISEGGETQYF. The CDR3 DNA is TGTGCCATCAGTGAGGGCGGGGAGACCCAGTACTTC. The rearrangement links TRBV10-3 to TRBJ2-5; D possibly corresponds to TRBD2 (5 bases). CDR3 size: 12 residues. Trimming removed 2 bases at V and 5 bases at J, with 6 bases between. Germline assignment: CDR1 ENHRY and CDR2 SYGVKD.

There are a few counts of this clone. The J gene is TRBJ2-1, the V gene TRBV27; no clear D gene. The CDR3 consists of 13 residues. The V end lost 3 bases, the J end lost 6 bases, and 9 bases lay between the germline ends. CDR1 is MNHEY, CDR2 SMNVEV, per germline (reference sequence). DNA for the CDR3: TGTGCCAGCAGTTTCTATCTTTCCAATGAGCAGTTCTTC. The encoded protein is CASSFYLSNEQFF.

The V gene is TRBV6-1, the J gene TRBJ2-2, with 7 nucleotides matching TRBD1. The ends lost 10 bases at V and 5 bases at J; junction bases unmatched: 13. The CDR3 is made up of 15 amino acids. Germline V gene sequence: CDR1 MNHNS, CDR2 SASEGT. This CDR3 reads CATIHEGQLTGELFF. The CDR3 nucleotides are TGTGCCACCATCCACGAGGGACAGCTTACCGGGGAGCTGTTTTTT.

V gene TRBV6-1 combines with J gene TRBJ1-6, with D tentatively TRBD1 (5 bases). Trimming took off 4 bases at V and 8 bases at J, with 12 bases between the two ends. Per the germline V gene, CDR1 is MNHNS and CDR2 is SASEGT. CDR3 length: 14 amino acids. In nucleotides, the CDR3 is TGTGCCAGCAGTGGGATAGGGGAGGATTCACCCCTCCACTTT. Translation: CASSGIGEDSPLHF.

This clone was counted many times. The CDR3 DNA reads TGTGCCATCAACAGGCTAGGGACAGAGGTTATTACTGGGGCCAACGTCCTGACTTTC. Translated: CAINRLGTEVITGANVLTF. The chain carries TRBV10-3 and TRBJ2-6; 7 positions agree with TRBD1. Per the germline V gene, CDR1 is ENHRY and CDR2 is SYGVKD. V was pared by 7 bases and J by 2 bases, with 17 bases of the junction left unmatched. CDR3 size: 19 residues.

This clone was seen many times. V is TRBV10-1 and J is TRBJ1-1, with 12 positions matching TRBD1. After removal of 4 bases from V and 4 bases from J, the junction contained 4 bases not matched to a gene. Germline V gives CDR1 WNHNN, CDR2 SYGVQD (reference sequence). This CDR3 contains 15 residues. CDR3 nucleotides: TGCGCCAGCAGTGGGGACAGGGGGCTGGGCACTGAAGCTTTCTTT. Translating gives CASSGDRGLGTEAFF.

The chain links TRBV7-8 to TRBJ2-7; 9 positions agree with TRBD1. Looked up from germline, CDR1 is SGHVS and CDR2 is FQNEAQ. This CDR3 has 15 amino acids. V lost 5 bases and J lost 3; bases outside the gene matches: 8. The DNA of the CDR3 is TGTGCCAGCAGCATTATACAGGGGGCCAACTACGAGCAGTACTTC. This codes for CASSIIQGANYEQYF. Full variable domain (rest looked up from reference TRBV7-8 and TRBJ2-7): GAGVSQSPRYKVAKRGQDVALRCDPISGHVSLFWYQQALGQGPEFLTYFQNEAQLDKSGLPSDRFFAERPEGSVSTLKIQRTQQEDSAVYLCASSIIQGANYEQYFGPGTRLTVT.

The chain carries TRBV29-1 and TRBJ2-7; D remains unclear. Trimming stripped 5 bases from V and 5 bases from J, with 13 bases between. The CDR3 spans 12 residues. Germline lookup yields CDR1 SQVTM and CDR2 ANQGSEA. The CDR3 nucleotides are TGCAGCGTTTTCGCGGCCGCCCACGAGCAGTACTTC. Encoded protein: CSVFAAAHEQYF.

Ten or more counts support this clone. V gene TRBV7-2 combines with J gene TRBJ2-5; D gene ambiguous. Per germline, CDR1 SGHTA and CDR2 FQGNSA. CDR3 length: 13 amino acids. The V end was cut by 3 bases, the J end by 1 base, with 6 bases between. For the CDR3, the DNA is TGTGCCAGCAGCTTCGGCTTCCAAGAGACCCAGTACTTC. Its translation: CASSFGFQETQYF.